Following are 30 T cell receptor beta chains from one sample sequenced in a study of T cell changes during pregnancy in multiple sclerosis. TCRdb's table, derived via immunoSEQ multiplex PCR, lists solely in-frame clones and lacks some. The sample holds tens of thousands of clones, approximately 95% seen once. The specimen comprised CD8+ T cells from peripheral blood mononuclear cells, sampled in the second trimester of pregnancy. These receptors originate from a female donor with multiple sclerosis, enrolled in a pregnancy study.

The chain joins TRBV5-6 to TRBJ2-5; the D gene is possibly TRBD1 (6 bases). V was cut by 7 bases and J by 5 bases, with 24 bases left in between. Germline assignment: CDR1 SGHDT and CDR2 YYEEEE. The CDR3 covers 16 residues. DNA for the CDR3: TGTGCCAGCTCCCTAGCCCTTGGAACAGGGCTGGAGACCCAGTACTTC. Amino acids: CASSLALGTGLETQYF.

The chain couples TRBV9 to TRBJ2-7; D is unresolved. CDR3 size: 13 residues. Germline V gene sequence: CDR1 SGDLS, CDR2 YYNGEE. Trimming shortened V by 6 bases and J by 0 bases, and 10 bases separated the two germline ends. The CDR3 sequence is CASTSESSYEQYF. CDR3 in DNA: TGTGCCAGCACAAGCGAGAGCTCCTACGAGCAGTACTTC.

The chain carries TRBV27 and TRBJ2-7; maybe TRBD2 (5 bases). Trimming stripped 1 base from V and 5 bases from J, with 6 bases between. The CDR3 extends over 12 amino acids. Germline values: CDR1 MNHEY, CDR2 SMNVEV (reference sequence). For the CDR3, the DNA is TGTGCCAGCAGTTTATTCGGGGACGAGCAGTACTTC. Amino acid sequence: CASSLFGDEQYF.

This clone was picked up a small number of times. This sequence joins TRBV19 and TRBJ1-1; TRBD1 matches at 9 bases. V dropped 4 bases and J dropped 6; count of bases not matched to a gene: 12. Looked up from germline, CDR1 is LNHDA and CDR2 is SQIVND (reference sequence). The CDR3 spans 16 residues. As DNA, the CDR3 is TGTGCCAGTAGTAGCTGGGACAGGGTCTACGCACCTGAAGCTTTCTTT. It yields the protein CASSSWDRVYAPEAFF.

The chain couples TRBV27 to TRBJ2-1, with D uncertain. Looked up from germline, CDR1 is MNHEY and CDR2 is SMNVEV (reference sequence). The ends were cut back, 0 bases at V and 7 bases at J, with 7 bases in the middle. This CDR3 contains 13 residues. The CDR3 sequence: CASSLSSANEQFF. The CDR3 nucleotides are TGTGCCAGCAGTTTATCCTCCGCGAATGAGCAGTTCTTC.

The rearrangement uses TRBV27 and TRBJ2-1; 12 positions match TRBD2. Looked up from germline, CDR1 is MNHEY and CDR2 is SMNVEV (reference sequence). This CDR3 is built from 13 residues. The junction had 6 bases not matched to a gene; V was cut back by 5 bases and J by 13 bases. The DNA of the CDR3 is TGTGCCAGCAGTCCAAGACTAGCGGGAGACCAGTTCTTC. It translates to CASSPRLAGDQFF.

The V and J genes are TRBV27 and TRBJ2-2; 9 bases line up with TRBD1. The CDR3 consists of 15 residues. The germline CDR1 and CDR2 sequences are MNHEY and SMNVEV (reference sequence). Trimming removed 7 bases from V and 5 bases from J; junction bases left unmatched: 8. The CDR3 sequence is CASTHRGRQTGELFF. CDR3 nucleotide sequence: TGTGCCAGCACCCACAGGGGGCGTCAAACCGGGGAGCTGTTTTTT.

The chain is built from TRBV19 and TRBJ1-2, with TRBD1 matching 7 bases. The CDR3 covers 17 residues. Germline V gene sequence: CDR1 LNHDA, CDR2 SQIVND (reference sequence). Trimming cost V 3 bases and J 4 bases; bases outside gene matches: 14. CDR3 loop: CASSIHGDTGARYGYTF. The CDR3 DNA reads as TGTGCCAGTAGTATCCACGGGGATACAGGGGCCCGCTATGGCTACACCTTC. Full variable domain (rest looked up from reference TRBV19 and TRBJ1-2): DGGITQSPKYLFRKEGQNVTLSCEQNLNHDAMYWYRQDPGQGLRLIYYSQIVNDFQKGDIAEGYSVSREKKESFPLTVTSAQKNPTAFYLCASSIHGDTGARYGYTFGSGTRLTVV.

This sequence joins TRBV4-1 and TRBJ1-2; D is perhaps TRBD1 (6 bases). The germline V gene encodes CDR1 MGHRA and CDR2 YSYEKL. V dropped 1 base and J dropped 3 bases, with 12 bases sitting between them. The CDR3 has 15 residues. The CDR3 reads CASSQVEGGHYGYTF. CDR3 DNA sequence: TGCGCCAGCAGCCAAGTAGAGGGGGGGCACTATGGCTACACCTTC.

This clone has just a few counts. This chain connects TRBV5-8 to TRBJ2-7, with 7 positions matching TRBD1. V lost 3 bases and J lost 4; bases outside the gene matches: 13. The germline CDR1 and CDR2 sequences are SGHTS and YDEGEE. The CDR3 has 16 amino acids. The DNA of the CDR3 is TGTGCCAGCAGCTCCGGGACAGCATTCTACGGGTACGAGCAGTACTTC. It codes for CASSSGTAFYGYEQYF.

The chain joins TRBV14 to TRBJ2-7, with 8 bases matching TRBD1. Per germline, CDR1 SGHDN and CDR2 FVKESK. The CDR3 totals 15 residues. The J segment lost 1 base and the V segment lost 4 bases, leaving 6 bases of the junction unmatched. The CDR3 loop is CASSRDRSTSYEQYF. The CDR3 DNA is TGTGCCAGCAGCCGGGACAGGAGTACGTCCTACGAGCAGTACTTC.

The gene calls are TRBV27 and TRBJ2-1; D call uncertain. The V end lost 4 bases, the J end lost 0 bases, and 10 bases lay between the germline ends. The CDR3 consists of 15 residues. Germline CDR1 MNHEY, CDR2 SMNVEV (reference sequence). For the CDR3, the DNA is TGTGCCAGCAGTTCCGTCCTGAGCTCCTACAATGAGCAGTTCTTC. Translating it yields CASSSVLSSYNEQFF.

This chain joins TRBV28 and TRBJ2-5; maybe TRBD1 (6 bases). This CDR3 has 14 amino acids. V dropped 5 bases and J dropped 2 bases, with 12 bases sitting between them. Germline V CDR1 and CDR2: MDHEN, SYDVKM. The DNA for the CDR3 is TGTGCCAGCAGTCTTCCAGGGGAGCAAGAGACCCAGTACTTC. Translation: CASSLPGEQETQYF.

This rearrangement joins TRBV9 to TRBJ2-1; TRBD2 aligns across 7 bases. The V gene's germline CDR1 is SGDLS and CDR2 YYNGEE. The CDR3 runs 15 residues. V shed 4 bases, J shed 8 bases, and the junction held 12 bases outside the gene matches. The CDR3 bases are TGTGCCAGCAGCCCATGGCGGGAGCCCTCCGATGAGCAGTTCTTC. This gives the protein CASSPWREPSDEQFF.

V is TRBV19 and J is TRBJ2-7; 10 bases match TRBD2. The CDR3 sequence is 16 residues long. J lost 4 bases, V lost 5 bases, and 11 bases had no gene match. Germline V gene lookup returns CDR1 LNHDA and CDR2 SQIVND (reference sequence). The CDR3 nucleotides read TGTGCCAGTAGTTGGGGACTAGCGACAAATACTTACGAGCAGTACTTC. Its translation: CASSWGLATNTYEQYF.

The V gene is TRBV5-6, the J gene TRBJ2-2, with 10 bases matching TRBD2. The CDR3 runs 17 residues. CDR1 and CDR2 from the germline V gene are SGHDT and YYEEEE. The trim removed 0 bases at V and 6 bases at J, leaving 8 bases unmatched. The CDR3 nucleotides read TGTGCCAGCAGCTTGGGTTCGAGCGGGAGGGCCTCCGGGGAGCTGTTTTTT. Amino acid sequence: CASSLGSSGRASGELFF.

The gene calls are TRBV7-9 and TRBJ1-4; D gene ambiguous. Per the germline V gene, CDR1 is SEHNR and CDR2 is FQNEAQ (reference sequence). The CDR3 runs 15 residues. Trimming cost V 6 bases and J 6 bases, with 17 bases left between them. The CDR3 loop is CASRGSDSRDEKLFF. The CDR3 region has the DNA TGTGCCAGCAGGGGATCGGACTCCCGGGATGAAAAACTGTTTTTT.

V is TRBV5-4 and J is TRBJ1-1; TRBD1 matches at 7 bases. This CDR3 is built from 15 residues. The germline CDR1 and CDR2 sequences are SGHNT and YYREEE (reference sequence). Unmatched junction bases numbered 8, after V lost 6 bases and J lost 0 bases. The CDR3 spells CASTLPGQLNTEAFF. CDR3 sequence (DNA): TGTGCCAGCACCTTACCGGGACAGTTGAACACTGAAGCTTTCTTT.

The chain links TRBV11-2 to TRBJ2-5; 13 bases are a match to TRBD2. The CDR3 runs 17 residues. The junction had 12 bases not matched to a gene; V was cut back by 5 bases and J by 6 bases. The germline V gene has CDR1 SGHAT and CDR2 FQNNGV. The CDR3 DNA sequence: TGTGCCAGCAGCCCCCTCAGGACTAGCGGGAGTGGTAAGACCCAGTACTTC. Translating it yields CASSPLRTSGSGKTQYF.

This clone appeared once. Other DNA sequences in the same sample also yield this CDR3. The chain recombines TRBV27 with TRBJ2-7; D perhaps matches TRBD2 (5 bases). Germline lookup yields CDR1 MNHEY and CDR2 SMNVEV (reference sequence). The CDR3 spans 14 residues. Deletions cut 3 bases from V and 2 bases from J, with 11 bases between. CDR3 sequence: CASSLSAGAYEQYF. The CDR3 DNA reads as TGTGCCAGCAGTTTGTCTGCGGGTGCCTACGAGCAGTACTTC.

The chain uses TRBV5-6 and TRBJ2-7, with 7 nucleotides matching TRBD2. The CDR3 totals 15 residues. The J segment lost 5 bases and the V segment lost 0 bases, leaving 8 bases of the junction unmatched. Germline lookup yields CDR1 SGHDT and CDR2 YYEEEE. The CDR3 sequence: CASSLGGRAWHEQYF. DNA for the CDR3: TGTGCCAGCAGCTTGGGGGGGAGGGCCTGGCACGAGCAGTACTTC.

V gene TRBV19 combines with J gene TRBJ2-6; the D is unclear. There are 15 residues in the CDR3. Trimming took off 1 base at V and 2 bases at J, with 6 bases between the two ends. From germline, CDR1 is LNHDA and CDR2 SQIVND (reference sequence). CDR3 nucleotides: TGTGCCAGTAGTATAGCCACGGCTGGGGCCAACGTCCTGACTTTC. This gives the protein CASSIATAGANVLTF.

The chain recombines TRBV29-1 with TRBJ1-5, with 8 nucleotides matching TRBD1. The CDR3 extends over 14 amino acids. In germline, CDR1 is SQVTM, CDR2 ANQGSEA. J was trimmed by 1 base and V by 6 bases; bases with no gene match: 5. This CDR3 is CSVETGESNQPQHF. The CDR3 DNA reads TGCAGCGTCGAGACAGGGGAGAGCAATCAGCCCCAGCATTTT.

This chain uses TRBV19 with TRBJ2-7; TRBD2 might be the D (6 bases). V lost 3 bases, J lost 2 bases, and 14 bases lay in between. The CDR3 has 15 amino acids. Germline V CDR1 and CDR2: LNHDA, SQIVND (reference sequence). The CDR3 loop is CASSMGGGATYEQYF. The CDR3 coding sequence is TGTGCCAGTAGTATGGGAGGAGGGGCGACCTACGAGCAGTACTTC.

J is TRBJ2-7 and V is TRBV11-2, with 8 bases identical to TRBD1. Germline lookup yields CDR1 SGHAT and CDR2 FQNNGV. V gave up 4 bases and J gave up 6 bases; unmatched junction bases: 5. CDR3 size: 13 residues. CDR3 bases: TGTGCCAGCAGCTCGCAAGGACAGGGCGAGCAGTACTTC. Encoded protein: CASSSQGQGEQYF.

This clone appeared once. V usage is TRBV11-3 and J usage is TRBJ2-7; possibly TRBD1 for D (5 bases). The CDR3 is 14 residues long. Trimming removed 5 bases from V and 2 bases from J, with 13 bases in between. Germline CDR1 is SGHNT and CDR2 is YENEEA. DNA for the CDR3: TGTGCCAGCAGCCAGGGTGGGGAACCCTACGAGCAGTACTTC. Amino acid sequence: CASSQGGEPYEQYF.

This rearrangement joins TRBV15 to TRBJ2-5; a weak D match, TRBD2 (5 bases). Trimming took 5 bases from V and 4 from J, leaving 20 bases between them. There are 16 residues in the CDR3. Germline values: CDR1 LNHNV, CDR2 YYDKDF (reference sequence). The CDR3 nucleotides are TGTGCCACCAGCGGCGACTCTAGGGAGATCATAGAGACCCAGTACTTC. It specifies CATSGDSREIIETQYF. The full variable domain, completed using reference TRBV15 and TRBJ2-5, is DAMVIQNPRYQVTQFGKPVTLSCSQTLNHNVMYWYQQKSSQAPKLLFHYYDKDFNNEADTPDNFQSRRPNTSFCFLDIRSPGLGDTAMYLCATSGDSREIIETQYFGPGTRLLVL.

The chain is built from TRBV9 and TRBJ2-1; the D gene is possibly TRBD2 (5 bases). This CDR3 spans 17 amino acids. Between the trimmed V and J ends, which lost 3 bases and 3 bases, there was a span of 19 bases. Germline CDR1 and CDR2: SGDLS and YYNGEE. CDR3 bases: TGTGCCAGCAGCGCCCCCCAAAGCGGCGTTAACTACAATGAGCAGTTCTTC. Its protein is CASSAPQSGVNYNEQFF.

The chain combines TRBV13 with TRBJ1-1; 8 nucleotides match TRBD1. The V gene end was trimmed by 0 bases and the J gene end by 4 bases; junction bases not matched to a gene: 7. CDR3 length: 16 residues. The germline gives CDR1 PRHDT, CDR2 FYEKMQ (reference sequence). The CDR3 reads CASSLGPQGARTEAFF. For the CDR3, the DNA is TGTGCCAGCAGCTTAGGGCCTCAGGGGGCTCGCACTGAAGCTTTCTTT. Looking up the rest from reference TRBV13 and TRBJ1-1 gives the full variable domain: AAGVIQSPRHLIKEKRETATLKCYPIPRHDTVYWYQQGPGQDPQFLISFYEKMQSDKGSIPDRFSAQQFSDYHSELNMSSLELGDSALYFCASSLGPQGARTEAFFGQGTRLTVV.

The chain carries TRBV28 and TRBJ1-1; TRBD1 is a possible D gene (5 bases). V was pared by 6 bases and J by 3 bases, with 8 bases between. The CDR3 sequence is 12 residues long. CDR1 MDHEN and CDR2 SYDVKM come from the germline V gene. The CDR3: CASSGGYTEAFF. The CDR3 DNA follows: TGTGCCAGCAGCGGGGGGTACACTGAAGCTTTCTTT.